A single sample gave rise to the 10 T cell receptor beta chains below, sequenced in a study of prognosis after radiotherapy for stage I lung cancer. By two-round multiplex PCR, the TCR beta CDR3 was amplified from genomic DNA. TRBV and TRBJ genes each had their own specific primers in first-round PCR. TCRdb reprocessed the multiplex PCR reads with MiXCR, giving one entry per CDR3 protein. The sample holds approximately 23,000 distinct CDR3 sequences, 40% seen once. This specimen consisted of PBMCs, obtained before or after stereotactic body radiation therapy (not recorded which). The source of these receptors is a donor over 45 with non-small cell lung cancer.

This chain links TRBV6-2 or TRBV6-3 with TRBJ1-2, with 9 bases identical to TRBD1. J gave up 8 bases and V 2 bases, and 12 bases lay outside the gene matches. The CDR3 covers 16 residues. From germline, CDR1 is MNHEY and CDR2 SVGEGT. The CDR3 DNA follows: TGTGCCAGCAGTTACAGGGGGGGGACAGGGCGGAGGGGCTACACCTTC. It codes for CASSYRGGTGRRGYTF.

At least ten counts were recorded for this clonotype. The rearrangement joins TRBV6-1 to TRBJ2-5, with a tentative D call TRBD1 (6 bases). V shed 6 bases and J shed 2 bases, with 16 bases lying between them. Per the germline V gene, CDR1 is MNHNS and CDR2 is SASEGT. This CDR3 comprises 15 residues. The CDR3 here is CASRDNSGEQETQYF. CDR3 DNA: TGTGCCAGCAGAGACAATTCAGGGGAACAAGAGACCCAGTACTTC.

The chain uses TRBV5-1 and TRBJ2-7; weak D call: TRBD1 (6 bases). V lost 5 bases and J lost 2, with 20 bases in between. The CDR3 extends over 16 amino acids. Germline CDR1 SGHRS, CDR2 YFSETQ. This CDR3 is CASRIPDSYSPYEQYF. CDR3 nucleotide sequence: TGCGCCAGCAGAATACCGGACAGCTATTCTCCCTACGAGCAGTACTTC.

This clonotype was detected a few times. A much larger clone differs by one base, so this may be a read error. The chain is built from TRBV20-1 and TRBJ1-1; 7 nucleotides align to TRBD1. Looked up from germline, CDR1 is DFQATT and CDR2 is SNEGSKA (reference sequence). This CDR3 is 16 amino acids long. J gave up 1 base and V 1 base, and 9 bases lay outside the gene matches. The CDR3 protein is CSARAAVTGRNTEAFF. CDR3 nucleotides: TGCAGTGCTAGAGCCGCCGTGACAGGGCGGAACACTGAAGCTTTCTTT.

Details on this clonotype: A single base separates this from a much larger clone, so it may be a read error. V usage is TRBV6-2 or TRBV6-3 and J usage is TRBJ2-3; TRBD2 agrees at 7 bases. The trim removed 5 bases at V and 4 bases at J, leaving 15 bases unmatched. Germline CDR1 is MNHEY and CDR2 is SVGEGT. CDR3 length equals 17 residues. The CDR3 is CASSGGGVAVSPDTQYF. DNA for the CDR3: TGTGCCAGCAGTGGGGGGGGGGTGGCGGTTAGCCCAGATACGCAGTATTTT.

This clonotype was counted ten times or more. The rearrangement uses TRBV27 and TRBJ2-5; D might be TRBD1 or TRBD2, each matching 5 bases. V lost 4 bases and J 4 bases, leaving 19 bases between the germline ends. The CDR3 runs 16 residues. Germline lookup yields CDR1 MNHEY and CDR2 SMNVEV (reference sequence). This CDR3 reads CASSSRRGRGPETQYF. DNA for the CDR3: TGTGCCAGCAGTTCCCGTCGCGGTCGGGGCCCAGAGACCCAGTACTTC.

The CDR3 loop reads CAAKSPSGVAVEQFF. As DNA, the CDR3 is TGTGCCGCGAAGTCGCCGTCAGGGGTGGCTGTTGAGCAGTTCTTC. The chain is built from TRBV6-2 or TRBV6-3 and TRBJ2-1; possible D gene TRBD1, 6 bases. The CDR3 totals 15 residues. The V and J ends lost 11 bases and 9 bases respectively, with 26 bases between them. Germline V lookup: CDR1 MNHEY, CDR2 SVGEGT.

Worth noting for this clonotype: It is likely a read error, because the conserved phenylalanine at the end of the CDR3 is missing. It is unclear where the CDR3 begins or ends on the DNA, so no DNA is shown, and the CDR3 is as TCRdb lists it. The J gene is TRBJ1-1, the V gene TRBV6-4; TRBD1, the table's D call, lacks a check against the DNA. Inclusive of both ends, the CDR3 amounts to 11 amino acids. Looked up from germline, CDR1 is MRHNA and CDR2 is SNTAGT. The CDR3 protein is CATFQGAEALS.

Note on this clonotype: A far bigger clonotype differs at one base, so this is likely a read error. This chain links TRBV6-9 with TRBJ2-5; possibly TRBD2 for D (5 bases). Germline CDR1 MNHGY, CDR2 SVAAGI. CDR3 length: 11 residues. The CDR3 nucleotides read TGTGCCATCAGTGACGCGGGGACCCAGTACTTC. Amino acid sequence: CAISDAGTQYF.

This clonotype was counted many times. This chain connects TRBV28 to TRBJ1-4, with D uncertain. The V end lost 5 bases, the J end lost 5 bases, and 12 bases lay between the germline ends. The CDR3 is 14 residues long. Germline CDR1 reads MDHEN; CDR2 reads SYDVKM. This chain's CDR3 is CASSPRTGNEKLFF. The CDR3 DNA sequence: TGTGCCAGCAGTCCCCGGACGGGAAATGAAAAACTGTTTTTT.